Shown below are 10 T cell receptor beta chains from a single sample sequenced in a study of blood T cell repertoires in COVID-19. Profiling relied on immunoSEQ multiplex PCR, and the TCRdb table lists in-frame clones only, not all of them. The sample contains about 71,000 clones, about four fifths of which appear only once. Sequencing was performed on peripheral blood. All receptors derive from a woman older than 75 with acute or convalescent COVID-19.

The chain combines TRBV5-1 with TRBJ2-3, with a possible D match to TRBD1 (5 bases). The CDR3 loop spans 14 amino acids. Looked up from germline, CDR1 is SGHRS and CDR2 is YFSETQ. V was trimmed by 7 bases and J by 2 bases, leaving 14 bases between them. The DNA for the CDR3 is TGCGCCAGCGGCAAACAGGAGACCACAGATACGCAGTATTTT. Protein sequence: CASGKQETTDTQYF.

The chain joins TRBV19 to TRBJ2-3; D might be TRBD1 (5 bases). This CDR3 region has 12 residues. V lost 5 bases and J lost 10, with 13 bases in between. CDR1 LNHDA and CDR2 SQIVND come from the germline V gene (reference sequence). CDR3 DNA sequence: TGTGCCAGTAGTCCAGGGCGGCAGGCGCAGTATTTT. It is translated as CASSPGRQAQYF.

The V call is TRBV7-3, the J call TRBJ2-1, with TRBD2 as a possible D gene (6 bases). Trimming removed 4 bases at V and 4 bases at J, with 11 bases between. This CDR3 comprises 14 residues. The germline V gene has CDR1 SGHTA and CDR2 FQGTGA. The CDR3 spells CASSSQTSYNEQFF. As DNA, the CDR3 is TGTGCCAGCAGCTCCCAGACTAGTTACAATGAGCAGTTCTTC.

This clone was seen more than once but under ten times. This sequence joins TRBV11-2 and TRBJ2-7, with D unresolved. This CDR3 comprises 11 residues. Germline-derived CDR1 and CDR2 are SGHAT and FQNNGV. V was clipped by 6 bases and J by 3 bases, with 6 bases between them. CDR3 residues: CASSSLYEQYF. CDR3 in DNA: TGTGCCAGCAGTTCACTCTACGAGCAGTACTTC. Filled out from reference TRBV11-2 and TRBJ2-7, the complete variable domain reads EAGVAQSPRYKIIEKRQSVAFWCNPISGHATLYWYQQILGQGPKLLIQFQNNGVVDDSQLPKDRFSAERLKGVDSTLKIQPAKLEDSAVYLCASSSLYEQYFGPGTRLTVT.

J is TRBJ2-5 and V is TRBV27; 7 bases are a match to TRBD1. J lost 2 bases, V lost 6 bases, and 9 bases had no gene match. Looked up from germline, CDR1 is MNHEY and CDR2 is SMNVEV (reference sequence). The length of the CDR3 is 15 residues. CDR3 nucleotide sequence: TGTGCCAGCAGCCCCCGAAGACAGGGACAAGAGACCCAGTACTTC. It yields the protein CASSPRRQGQETQYF.

This chain joins TRBV6-5 and TRBJ2-3, with 9 bases matching TRBD1. The CDR3 has 13 residues. Germline CDR1 is MNHEY and CDR2 is SVGAGI. V was clipped by 6 bases and J by 5 bases; unmatched bases: 3. For the CDR3, the DNA is TGTGCCAGCAGACAGGGGGCCGAAGATACGCAGTATTTT. Translated: CASRQGAEDTQYF.

This clone was detected only once. V gene TRBV18 combines with J gene TRBJ2-3; 9 bases are a match to TRBD1. The CDR3 runs to 15 residues. The germline V gene encodes CDR1 KGHSH and CDR2 LQKENI. The J segment lost 2 bases and the V segment lost 4 bases, leaving 4 bases of the junction unmatched. The CDR3 region is CASSLRDRATDTQYF. Here the CDR3 DNA reads TGTGCCAGCTCACTCCGGGACAGGGCCACAGATACGCAGTATTTT.

The V and J genes are TRBV4-3 and TRBJ2-1; tentatively, D is TRBD1 (5 bases). V was trimmed by 0 bases and J by 5 bases, leaving 14 bases between them. The CDR3 consists of 16 residues. The germline V gene encodes CDR1 LGHNA and CDR2 YSLEER. Here the CDR3 DNA reads TGCGCCAGCAGCCAAGATTGGACAAACACACACAATGAGCAGTTCTTC. This codes for CASSQDWTNTHNEQFF.

The chain couples TRBV27 to TRBJ2-1; possibly TRBD1 for D (6 bases). The germline V and J ends were trimmed by 5 bases and 7 bases, with 15 bases remaining between them. Germline CDR1 and CDR2: MNHEY and SMNVEV (reference sequence). The CDR3 has 14 amino acids. In DNA, the CDR3 is TGTGCCAGCAGTCCCCGGACAGATTCTAATGAGCAGTTCTTC. It translates to CASSPRTDSNEQFF.

V and J are TRBV19 and TRBJ2-1; D might be TRBD1 (6 bases). The length of the CDR3 is 16 residues. Germline CDR1 is LNHDA and CDR2 is SQIVND (reference sequence). Trimming pared 3 bases from V and 0 bases from J, leaving 12 bases between. The CDR3 coding sequence is TGTGCCAGTAGTATTAGGGGACAAAGCTCCTACAATGAGCAGTTCTTC. This translates into CASSIRGQSSYNEQFF.